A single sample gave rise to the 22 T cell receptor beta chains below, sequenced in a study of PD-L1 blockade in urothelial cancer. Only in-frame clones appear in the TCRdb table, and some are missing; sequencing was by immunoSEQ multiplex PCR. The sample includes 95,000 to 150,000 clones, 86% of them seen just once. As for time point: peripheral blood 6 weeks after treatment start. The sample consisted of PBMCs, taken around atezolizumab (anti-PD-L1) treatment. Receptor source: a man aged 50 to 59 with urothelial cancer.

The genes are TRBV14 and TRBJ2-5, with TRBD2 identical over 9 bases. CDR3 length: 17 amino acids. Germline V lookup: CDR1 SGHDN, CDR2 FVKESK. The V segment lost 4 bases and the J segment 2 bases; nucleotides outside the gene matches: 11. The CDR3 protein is CASSLSLAGSIQETQYF. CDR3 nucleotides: TGTGCCAGCAGCCTCAGCCTAGCGGGGTCAATTCAAGAGACCCAGTACTTC.

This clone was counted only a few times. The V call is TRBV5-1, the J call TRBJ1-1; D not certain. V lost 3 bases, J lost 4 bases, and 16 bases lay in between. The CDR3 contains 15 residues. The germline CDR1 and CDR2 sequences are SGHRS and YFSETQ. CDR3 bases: TGCGCCAGCAGCTCTGACCTCGGAGGTGGCACTGAAGCTTTCTTT. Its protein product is CASSSDLGGGTEAFF.

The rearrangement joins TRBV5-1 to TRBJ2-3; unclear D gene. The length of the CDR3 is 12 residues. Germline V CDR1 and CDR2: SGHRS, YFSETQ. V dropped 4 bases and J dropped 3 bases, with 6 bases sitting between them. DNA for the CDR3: TGCGCCAGCAGCCTTACTACAGATACGCAGTATTTT. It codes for CASSLTTDTQYF.

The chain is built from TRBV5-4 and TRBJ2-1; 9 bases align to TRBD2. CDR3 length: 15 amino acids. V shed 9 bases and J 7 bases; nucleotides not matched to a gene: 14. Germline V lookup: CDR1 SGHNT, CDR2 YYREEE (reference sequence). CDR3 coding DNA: TGTGCCATCCCGCGGCGGGCTAGCGGGACTAATGAGCAGTTCTTC. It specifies CAIPRRASGTNEQFF.

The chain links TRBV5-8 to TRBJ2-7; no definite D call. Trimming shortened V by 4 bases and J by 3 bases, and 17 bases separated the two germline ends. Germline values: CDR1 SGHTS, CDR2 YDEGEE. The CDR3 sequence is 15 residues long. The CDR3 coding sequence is TGTGCCAGCAGCAGACACCGACCGAAGGTCTACGAGCAGTACTTC. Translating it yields CASSRHRPKVYEQYF. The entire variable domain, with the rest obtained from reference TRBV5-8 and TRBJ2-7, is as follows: EAGVTQSPTHLIKTRGQQATLRCSPISGHTSVYWYQQALGLGLQFLLWYDEGEERNRGNFPPRFSGRQFPNYSSELNVNALELEDSALYLCASSRHRPKVYEQYFGPGTRLTVT.

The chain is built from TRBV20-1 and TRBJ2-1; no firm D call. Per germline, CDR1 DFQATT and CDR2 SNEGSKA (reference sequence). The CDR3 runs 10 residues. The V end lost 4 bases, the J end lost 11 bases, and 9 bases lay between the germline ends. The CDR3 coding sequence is TGCAGTGCTAAACCGGGTCAGCAGTTCTTC. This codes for CSAKPGQQFF.

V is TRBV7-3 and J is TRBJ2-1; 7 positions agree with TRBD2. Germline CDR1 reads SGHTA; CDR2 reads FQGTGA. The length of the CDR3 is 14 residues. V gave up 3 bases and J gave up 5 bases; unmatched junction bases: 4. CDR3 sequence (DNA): TGTGCCAGCAGCTTCCAGGGAGGGGACAATGAGCAGTTCTTC. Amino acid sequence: CASSFQGGDNEQFF.

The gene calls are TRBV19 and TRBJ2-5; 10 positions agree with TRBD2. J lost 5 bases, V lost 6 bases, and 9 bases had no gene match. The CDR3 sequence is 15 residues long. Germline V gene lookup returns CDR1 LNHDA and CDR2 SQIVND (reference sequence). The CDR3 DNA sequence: TGTGCCAGTAGCCCTAGCGGGAGTAAAGTGGAGACCCAGTACTTC. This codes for CASSPSGSKVETQYF.

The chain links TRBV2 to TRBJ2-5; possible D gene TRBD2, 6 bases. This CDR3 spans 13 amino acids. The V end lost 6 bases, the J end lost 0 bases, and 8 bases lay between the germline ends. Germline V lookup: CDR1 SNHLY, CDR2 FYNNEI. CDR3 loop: CASSRENQETQYF. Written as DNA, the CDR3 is TGTGCCAGCAGCCGGGAGAACCAAGAGACCCAGTACTTC.

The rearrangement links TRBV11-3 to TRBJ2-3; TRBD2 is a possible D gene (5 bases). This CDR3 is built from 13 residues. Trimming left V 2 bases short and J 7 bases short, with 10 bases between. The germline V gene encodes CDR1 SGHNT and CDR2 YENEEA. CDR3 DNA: TGTGCCAGCAGCTTACTAGCAGGAAATACGCAGTATTTT. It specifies CASSLLAGNTQYF. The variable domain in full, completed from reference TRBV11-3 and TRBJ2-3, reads EAGVVQSPRYKIIEKKQPVAFWCNPISGHNTLYWYLQNLGQGPELLIRYENEEAVDDSQLPKDRFSAERLKGVDSTLKIQPAELGDSAVYLCASSLLAGNTQYFGPGTRLTVL.

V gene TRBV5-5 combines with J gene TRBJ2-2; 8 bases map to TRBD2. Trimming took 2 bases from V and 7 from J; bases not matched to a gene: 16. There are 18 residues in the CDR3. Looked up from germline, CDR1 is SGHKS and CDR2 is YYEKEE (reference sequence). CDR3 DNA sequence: TGTGCCAGCAGCTTCGCTCCGGTGGCTAGCGGGTCGGACGGGGAGCTGTTTTTT. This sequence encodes CASSFAPVASGSDGELFF.

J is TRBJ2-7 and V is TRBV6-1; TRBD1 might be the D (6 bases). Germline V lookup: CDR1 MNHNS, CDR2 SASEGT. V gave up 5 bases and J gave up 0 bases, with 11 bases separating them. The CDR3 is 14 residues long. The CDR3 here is CASSLGDISYEQYF. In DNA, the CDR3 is TGTGCCAGCAGTCTAGGGGACATCTCCTACGAGCAGTACTTC.

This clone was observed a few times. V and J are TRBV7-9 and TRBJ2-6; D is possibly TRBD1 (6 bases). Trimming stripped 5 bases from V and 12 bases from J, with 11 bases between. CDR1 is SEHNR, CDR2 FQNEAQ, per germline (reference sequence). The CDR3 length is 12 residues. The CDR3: CASSRGQSVLTF. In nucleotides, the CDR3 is TGTGCCAGCAGCCGTGGACAGAGCGTCCTGACTTTC.

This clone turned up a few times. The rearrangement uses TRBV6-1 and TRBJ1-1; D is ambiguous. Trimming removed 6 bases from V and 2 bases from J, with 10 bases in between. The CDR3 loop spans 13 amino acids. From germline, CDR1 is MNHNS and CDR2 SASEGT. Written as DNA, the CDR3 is TGTGCCAGCAGAAGTGGCCCCAACACTGAAGCTTTCTTT. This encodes CASRSGPNTEAFF.

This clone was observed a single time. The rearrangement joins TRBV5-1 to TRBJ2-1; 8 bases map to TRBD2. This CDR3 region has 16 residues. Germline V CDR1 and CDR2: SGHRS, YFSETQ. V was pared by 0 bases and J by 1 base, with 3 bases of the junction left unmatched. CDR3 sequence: CASSLAGGESYNEQFF. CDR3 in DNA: TGCGCCAGCAGCTTGGCGGGAGGGGAATCCTACAATGAGCAGTTCTTC.

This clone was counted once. The CDR3 nucleotides read TGCGCCAGCAGCTTGGACCCTAACAATGAGCAGTTCTTC. Translation: CASSLDPNNEQFF. J is TRBJ2-1 and V is TRBV5-1; D remains ambiguous. The CDR3 covers 13 residues. Trimming took off 0 bases at V and 5 bases at J, with 6 bases between the two ends. Germline-derived CDR1 and CDR2 are SGHRS and YFSETQ.

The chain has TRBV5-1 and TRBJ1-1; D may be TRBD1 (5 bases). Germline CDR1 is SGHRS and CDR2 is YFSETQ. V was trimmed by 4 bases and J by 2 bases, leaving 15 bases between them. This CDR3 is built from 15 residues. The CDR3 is CASSRELGENTEAFF. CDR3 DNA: TGCGCCAGCAGCCGGGAGTTGGGGGAAAACACTGAAGCTTTCTTT.

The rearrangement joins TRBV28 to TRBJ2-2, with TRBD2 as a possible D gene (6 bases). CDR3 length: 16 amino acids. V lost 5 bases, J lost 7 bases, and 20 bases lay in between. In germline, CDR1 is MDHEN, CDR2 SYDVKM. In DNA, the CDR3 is TGTGCCAGCAGTGGGGGGTCAAGCCCGATTGACGGGGAGCTGTTTTTT. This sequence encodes CASSGGSSPIDGELFF.

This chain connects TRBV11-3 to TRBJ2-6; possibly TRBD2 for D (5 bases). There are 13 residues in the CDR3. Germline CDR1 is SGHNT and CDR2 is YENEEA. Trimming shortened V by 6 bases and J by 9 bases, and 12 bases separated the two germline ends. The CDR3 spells CASRGQGGNVLTF. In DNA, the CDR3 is TGTGCCAGCAGAGGCCAAGGAGGCAACGTCCTGACTTTC.

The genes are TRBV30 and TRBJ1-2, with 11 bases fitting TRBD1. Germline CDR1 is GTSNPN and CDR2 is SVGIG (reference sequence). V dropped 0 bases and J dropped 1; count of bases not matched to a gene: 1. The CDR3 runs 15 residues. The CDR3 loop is CAWSVGTGGNYGYTF. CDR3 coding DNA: TGTGCCTGGAGTGTAGGGACAGGGGGTAACTATGGCTACACCTTC.

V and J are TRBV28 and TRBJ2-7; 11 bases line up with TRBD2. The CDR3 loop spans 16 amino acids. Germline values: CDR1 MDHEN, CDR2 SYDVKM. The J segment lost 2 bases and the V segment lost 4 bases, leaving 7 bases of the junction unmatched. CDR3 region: CASSSTSGRLPYEQYF. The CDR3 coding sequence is TGTGCCAGCAGTTCTACTAGCGGGAGATTGCCCTACGAGCAGTACTTC.

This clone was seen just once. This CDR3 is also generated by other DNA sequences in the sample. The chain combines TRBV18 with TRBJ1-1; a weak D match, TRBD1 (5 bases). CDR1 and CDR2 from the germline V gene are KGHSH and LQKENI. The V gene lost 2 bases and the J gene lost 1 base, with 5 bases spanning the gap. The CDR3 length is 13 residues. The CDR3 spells CASSPGANTEAFF. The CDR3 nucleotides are TGTGCCAGCTCACCAGGGGCGAACACTGAAGCTTTCTTT.